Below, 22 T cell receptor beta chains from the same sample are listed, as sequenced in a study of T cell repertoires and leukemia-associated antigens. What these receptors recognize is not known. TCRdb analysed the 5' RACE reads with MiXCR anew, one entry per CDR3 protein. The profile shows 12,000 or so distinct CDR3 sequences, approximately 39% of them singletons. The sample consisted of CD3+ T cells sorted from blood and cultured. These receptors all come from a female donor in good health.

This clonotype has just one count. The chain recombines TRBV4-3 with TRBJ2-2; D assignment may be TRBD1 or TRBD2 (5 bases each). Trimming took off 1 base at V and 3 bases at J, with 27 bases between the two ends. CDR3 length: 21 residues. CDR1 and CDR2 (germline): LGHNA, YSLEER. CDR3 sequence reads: CASSQGGALGRKGRDTGELFF. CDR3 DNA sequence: TGCGCCAGCAGCCAAGGAGGGGCCCTAGGGCGGAAGGGCCGGGACACCGGGGAGCTGTTTTTT.

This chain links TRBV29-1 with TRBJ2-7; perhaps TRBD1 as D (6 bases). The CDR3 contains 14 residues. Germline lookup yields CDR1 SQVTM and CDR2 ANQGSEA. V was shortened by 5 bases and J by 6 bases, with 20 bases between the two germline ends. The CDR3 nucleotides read TGCAGCGTTCGGGTGCATTGGACAGACCGCGAGCAGTACTTC. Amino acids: CSVRVHWTDREQYF.

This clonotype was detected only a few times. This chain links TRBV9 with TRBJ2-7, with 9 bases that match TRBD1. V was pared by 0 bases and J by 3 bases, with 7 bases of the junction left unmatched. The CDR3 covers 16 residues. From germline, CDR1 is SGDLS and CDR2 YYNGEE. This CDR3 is CASSVGEGQGIYEQYF. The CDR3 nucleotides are TGTGCCAGCAGCGTAGGAGAGGGACAGGGAATCTACGAGCAGTACTTC.

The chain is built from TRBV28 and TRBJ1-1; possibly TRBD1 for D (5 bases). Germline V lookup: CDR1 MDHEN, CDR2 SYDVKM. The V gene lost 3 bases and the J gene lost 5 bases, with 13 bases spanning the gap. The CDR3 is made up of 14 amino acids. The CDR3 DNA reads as TGTGCCAGCAGTTTTGTTCGGGGGGAGACTGAAGCTTTCTTT. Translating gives CASSFVRGETEAFF.

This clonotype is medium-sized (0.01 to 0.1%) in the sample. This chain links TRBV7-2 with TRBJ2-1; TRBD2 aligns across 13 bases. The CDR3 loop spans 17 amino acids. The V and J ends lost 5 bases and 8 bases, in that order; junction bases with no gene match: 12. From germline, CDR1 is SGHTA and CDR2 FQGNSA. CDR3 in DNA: TGTGCCAGCAGCCCCCGCCGACTAGCGGGAGGTCCCGATGAGCAGTTCTTC. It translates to CASSPRRLAGGPDEQFF.

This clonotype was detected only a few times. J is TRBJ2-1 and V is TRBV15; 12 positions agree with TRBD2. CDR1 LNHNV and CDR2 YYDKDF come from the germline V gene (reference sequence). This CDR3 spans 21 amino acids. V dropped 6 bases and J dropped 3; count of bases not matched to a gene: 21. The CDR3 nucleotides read TGTGCCACCAGTTGGGGGGGGAATCCGGGACTAGCGGGTTTTCTCTACAATGAGCAGTTCTTC. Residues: CATSWGGNPGLAGFLYNEQFF.

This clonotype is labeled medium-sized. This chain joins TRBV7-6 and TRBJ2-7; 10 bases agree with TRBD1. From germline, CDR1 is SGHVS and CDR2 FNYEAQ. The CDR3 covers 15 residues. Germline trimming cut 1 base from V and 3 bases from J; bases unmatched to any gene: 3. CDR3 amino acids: CASSLGDRGLYEQYF. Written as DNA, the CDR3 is TGTGCCAGCAGCTTAGGGGACAGGGGACTCTACGAGCAGTACTTC. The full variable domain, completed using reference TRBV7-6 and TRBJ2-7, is GAGVSQSPRYKVTKRGQDVALRCDPISGHVSLYWYRQALGQGPEFLTYFNYEAQQDKSGLPNDRFSAERPEGSISTLTIQRTEQRDSAMYRCASSLGDRGLYEQYFGPGTRLTVT.

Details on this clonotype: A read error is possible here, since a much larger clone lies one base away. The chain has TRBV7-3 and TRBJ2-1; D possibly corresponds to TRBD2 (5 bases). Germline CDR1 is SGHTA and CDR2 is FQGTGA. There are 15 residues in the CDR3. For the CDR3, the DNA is TGTGCCGGCAGCTTAGCCAGCGGAGACTACAATGTGCAGTTCTTC. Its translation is CAGSLASGDYNVQFF.

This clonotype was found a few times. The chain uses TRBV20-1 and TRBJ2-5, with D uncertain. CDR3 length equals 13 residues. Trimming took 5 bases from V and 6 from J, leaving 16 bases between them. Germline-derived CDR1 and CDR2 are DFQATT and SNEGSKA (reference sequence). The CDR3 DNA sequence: TGCAGTGCTGCGGACGGAGTGTGGAAGACCCAGTACTTC. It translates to CSAADGVWKTQYF.

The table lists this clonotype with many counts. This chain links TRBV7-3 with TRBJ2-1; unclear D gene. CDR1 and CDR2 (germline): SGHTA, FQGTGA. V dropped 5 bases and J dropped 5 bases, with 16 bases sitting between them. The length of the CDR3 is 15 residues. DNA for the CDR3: TGTGCCAGCAGCCCACTCACCGAGATGAACAATGAGCAGTTCTTC. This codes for CASSPLTEMNNEQFF.

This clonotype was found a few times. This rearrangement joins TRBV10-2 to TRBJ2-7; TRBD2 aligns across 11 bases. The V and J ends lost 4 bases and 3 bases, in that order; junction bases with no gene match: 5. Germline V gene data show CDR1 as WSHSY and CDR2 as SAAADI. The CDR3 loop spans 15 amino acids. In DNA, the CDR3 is TGCGCCAGCAGTGCCACTAGCGGGGGAAACTACGAGCAGTACTTC. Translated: CASSATSGGNYEQYF.

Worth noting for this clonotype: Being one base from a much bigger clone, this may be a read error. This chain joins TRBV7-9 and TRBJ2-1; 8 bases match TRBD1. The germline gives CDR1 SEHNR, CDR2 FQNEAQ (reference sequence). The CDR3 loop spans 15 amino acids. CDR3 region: CASSSTGQDGNKQFF. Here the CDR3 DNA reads TGTGCCAGCAGCTCAACGGGACAGGACGGCAATAAGCAGTTCTTC.

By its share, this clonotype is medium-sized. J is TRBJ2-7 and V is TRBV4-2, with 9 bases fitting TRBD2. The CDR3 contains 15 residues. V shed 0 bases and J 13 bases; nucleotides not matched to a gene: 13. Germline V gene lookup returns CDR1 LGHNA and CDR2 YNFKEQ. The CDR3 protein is CASSQDIGSGRSSYF. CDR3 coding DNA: TGTGCCAGCAGCCAAGATATTGGTAGCGGGAGAAGTTCTTACTTC.

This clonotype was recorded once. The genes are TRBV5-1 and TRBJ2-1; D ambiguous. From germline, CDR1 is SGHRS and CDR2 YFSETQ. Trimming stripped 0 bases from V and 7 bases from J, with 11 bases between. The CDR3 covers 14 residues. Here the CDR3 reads CASSLGPDQNEQFF. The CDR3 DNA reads TGCGCCAGCAGCTTGGGTCCGGATCAGAATGAGCAGTTCTTC.

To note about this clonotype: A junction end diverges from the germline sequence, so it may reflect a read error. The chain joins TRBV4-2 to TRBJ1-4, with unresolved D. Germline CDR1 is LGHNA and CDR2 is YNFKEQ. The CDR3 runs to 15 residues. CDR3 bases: TGTGCCCGCAGCCAAGTTCCCGTAGTCAGAGAAAAACTGTTTTTT. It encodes CARSQVPVVREKLFF.

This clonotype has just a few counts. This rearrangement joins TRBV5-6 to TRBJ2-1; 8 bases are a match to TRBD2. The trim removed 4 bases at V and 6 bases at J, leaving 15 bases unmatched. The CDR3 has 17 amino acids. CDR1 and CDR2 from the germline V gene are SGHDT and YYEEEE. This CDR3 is CASSLAGRTSPVNEQFF. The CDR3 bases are TGTGCCAGCAGCCTCGCGGGTCGGACTAGCCCGGTCAATGAGCAGTTCTTC. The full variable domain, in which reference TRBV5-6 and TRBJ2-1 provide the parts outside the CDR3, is DAGVTQSPTHLIKTRGQQVTLRCSPKSGHDTVSWYQQALGQGPQFIFQYYEEEERQRGNFPDRFSGHQFPNYSSELNVNALLLGDSALYLCASSLAGRTSPVNEQFFGPGTRLTVL.

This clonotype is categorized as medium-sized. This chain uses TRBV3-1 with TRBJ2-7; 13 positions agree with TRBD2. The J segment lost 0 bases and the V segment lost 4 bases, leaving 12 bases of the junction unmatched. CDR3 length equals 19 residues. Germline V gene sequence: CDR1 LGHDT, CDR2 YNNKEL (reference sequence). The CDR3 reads CASSPTGLAGATSSYEQYF. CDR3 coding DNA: TGTGCCAGCAGCCCAACCGGACTAGCGGGAGCCACTTCCTCCTACGAGCAGTACTTC.

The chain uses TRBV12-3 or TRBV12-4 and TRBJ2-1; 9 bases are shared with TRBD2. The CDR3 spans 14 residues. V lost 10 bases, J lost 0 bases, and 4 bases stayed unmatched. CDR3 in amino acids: CATLTSGSYNEQFF. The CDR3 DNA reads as TGTGCCACCCTGACTAGCGGCTCCTACAATGAGCAGTTCTTC.

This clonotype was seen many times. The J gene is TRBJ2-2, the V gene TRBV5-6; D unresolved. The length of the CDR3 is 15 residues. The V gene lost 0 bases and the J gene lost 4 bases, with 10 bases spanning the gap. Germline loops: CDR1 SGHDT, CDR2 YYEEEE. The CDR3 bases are TGTGCCAGCAGCTTGGGGCTGGGAATCACCGGGGAGCTGTTTTTT. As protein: CASSLGLGITGELFF.

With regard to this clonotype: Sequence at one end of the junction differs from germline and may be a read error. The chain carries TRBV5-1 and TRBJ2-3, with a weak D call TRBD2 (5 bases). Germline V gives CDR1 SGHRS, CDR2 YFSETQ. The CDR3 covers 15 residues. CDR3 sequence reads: CASGLGGPGTDTQYF. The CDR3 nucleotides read TGCGCCAGCGGCTTGGGCGGGCCCGGGACAGATACGCAGTATTTT. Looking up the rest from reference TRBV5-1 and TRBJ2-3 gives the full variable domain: KAGVTQTPRYLIKTRGQQVTLSCSPISGHRSVSWYQQTPGQGLQFLFEYFSETQRNKGNFPGRFSGRQFSNSRSEMNVSTLELGDSALYLCASGLGGPGTDTQYFGPGTRLTVL.

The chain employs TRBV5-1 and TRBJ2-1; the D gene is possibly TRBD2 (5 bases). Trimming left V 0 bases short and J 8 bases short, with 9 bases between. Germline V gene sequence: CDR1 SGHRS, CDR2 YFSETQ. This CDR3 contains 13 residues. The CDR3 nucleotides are TGCGCCAGCAGCTTGGGAGGGCCGCATGAGCAGTTCTTC. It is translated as CASSLGGPHEQFF.

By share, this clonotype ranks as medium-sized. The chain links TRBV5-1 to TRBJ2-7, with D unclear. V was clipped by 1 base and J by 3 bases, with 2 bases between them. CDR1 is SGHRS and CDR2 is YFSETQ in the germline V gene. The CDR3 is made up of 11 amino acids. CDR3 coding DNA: TGCGCCAGCAGCTTGTACTACGAGCAGTACTTC. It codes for CASSLYYEQYF.